The 24 T cell receptor beta chains below all came from one sample that was sequenced in a study of blood T cell repertoires in COVID-19. Profiling relied on immunoSEQ multiplex PCR, and the TCRdb table lists in-frame clones only, not all of them. The table lists under 250,000 clones, about 80% of them singletons. Sequenced input: peripheral blood. The receptors derive from an older woman with acute or convalescent COVID-19.

The V and J genes are TRBV28 and TRBJ1-5; D not resolved. The CDR3 consists of 11 residues. The V gene lost 5 bases and the J gene lost 11 bases, with 10 bases spanning the gap. CDR1 and CDR2 from the germline V gene are MDHEN and SYDVKM. Here the CDR3 reads CASSQDPAQHF. CDR3 in DNA: TGTGCCAGCAGTCAAGATCCGGCCCAGCATTTT.

This chain links TRBV19 with TRBJ1-3; 9 bases are a match to TRBD1. Germline CDR1 LNHDA, CDR2 SQIVND (reference sequence). CDR3 length: 16 amino acids. The trim removed 5 bases at V and 0 bases at J, leaving 5 bases unmatched. The CDR3 sequence is CASSPIQGASGNTIYF. The CDR3 DNA follows: TGTGCCAGTAGTCCGATACAGGGGGCCTCTGGAAACACCATATATTTT.

This chain joins TRBV10-3 and TRBJ2-7; possible D gene TRBD1, 5 bases. Trimming left V 3 bases short and J 1 base short, with 10 bases between. This CDR3 is 14 amino acids long. Per the germline V gene, CDR1 is ENHRY and CDR2 is SYGVKD. CDR3 DNA: TGTGCCATCAGTGAAGACAGAAAATCCTACGAGCAGTACTTC. Protein sequence: CAISEDRKSYEQYF.

A few counts support this clone. DNA for the CDR3: TGTGCCAGCAGCTCAATCAACCGGGACAGGGGTTCCGGGGAGCTGTTTTTT. Protein sequence: CASSSINRDRGSGELFF. The rearrangement links TRBV7-9 to TRBJ2-2; 10 nucleotides line up with TRBD1. Per the germline V gene, CDR1 is SEHNR and CDR2 is FQNEAQ (reference sequence). The trim removed 4 bases at V and 6 bases at J, leaving 11 bases unmatched. This CDR3 has 17 residues.

The chain carries TRBV7-8 and TRBJ1-2; no clear D. Trimming stripped 4 bases from V and 4 bases from J, with 19 bases between. Germline values: CDR1 SGHVS, CDR2 FQNEAQ. This CDR3 is built from 16 residues. The CDR3 nucleotides are TGTGCCAGCAGCTACTCCGGAAGGATGGCTAGCTATGGCTACACCTTC. This gives the protein CASSYSGRMASYGYTF.

In DNA, the CDR3 is TGTGCCAGCAGTTTAACCAGGGCCACCGGGGAGCTGTTTTTT. This codes for CASSLTRATGELFF. The genes are TRBV28 and TRBJ2-2; TRBD1 is a possible D gene (5 bases). Per germline, CDR1 MDHEN and CDR2 SYDVKM. The V and J ends lost 2 bases and 4 bases respectively, with 8 bases between them. The CDR3 has 14 residues.

This clone came up a few times. The chain is built from TRBV6-6 and TRBJ1-1; D is possibly TRBD1 (5 bases). This CDR3 is 14 amino acids long. V dropped 6 bases and J dropped 7 bases, with 18 bases sitting between them. The germline CDR1 and CDR2 sequences are MNHNY and SVGAGI (reference sequence). This chain's CDR3 is CASRNTGGEGEAFF. CDR3 in DNA: TGTGCCAGCAGAAATACCGGGGGGGAGGGTGAAGCTTTCTTT.

The chain uses TRBV5-8 and TRBJ2-7; 9 bases line up with TRBD1. The V and J ends lost 4 bases and 2 bases, in that order; junction bases with no gene match: 7. The CDR3 has 15 residues. The germline CDR1 and CDR2 sequences are SGHTS and YDEGEE. CDR3 protein: CASSLGQGMTYEQYF. In DNA form, the CDR3 reads TGTGCCAGCAGCCTTGGACAGGGGATGACCTACGAGCAGTACTTC.

The rearrangement links TRBV4-2 to TRBJ1-2; tentatively, D is TRBD1 (6 bases). Germline values: CDR1 LGHNA, CDR2 YNFKEQ. This CDR3 region has 15 residues. V lost 1 base to trimming and J lost 8 bases, with 17 bases between them. This chain's CDR3 is CASSQVGGVLLGYTF. In DNA form, the CDR3 reads TGTGCCAGCAGCCAAGTAGGGGGAGTCCTATTGGGCTACACCTTC.

The chain employs TRBV6-5 and TRBJ1-2; TRBD1 aligns across 7 bases. CDR1 is MNHEY and CDR2 is SVGAGI in the germline V gene. The CDR3 length is 14 residues. Losses at the gene ends were 0 bases for V and 6 bases for J; bases not matched to a gene: 4. This CDR3 reads CASSYSRGRHGYTF. DNA of the CDR3: TGTGCCAGCAGTTACTCGAGGGGGCGGCATGGCTACACCTTC.

To note about this clone: This same CDR3 is encoded by further DNA sequences in the sample. V and J are TRBV6-5 and TRBJ2-3; D unclear. The germline gives CDR1 MNHEY, CDR2 SVGAGI. The germline V and J ends were trimmed by 7 bases and 1 base, with 12 bases remaining between them. This CDR3 contains 14 residues. The CDR3 bases are TGTGCCAGCACTCTTCGTCCAGGCACAGATACGCAGTATTTT. It codes for CASTLRPGTDTQYF.

This chain joins TRBV5-1 and TRBJ1-1, with 7 bases aligning to TRBD1. Trimming cost V 4 bases and J 5 bases; bases outside gene matches: 11. Per the germline V gene, CDR1 is SGHRS and CDR2 is YFSETQ. The CDR3 sequence is 15 residues long. This chain's CDR3 is CASSLVGDRATEAFF. The CDR3 nucleotides read TGCGCCAGCAGCCTGGTGGGCGACAGGGCGACTGAAGCTTTCTTT. The full variable domain, completed using reference TRBV5-1 and TRBJ1-1, is KAGVTQTPRYLIKTRGQQVTLSCSPISGHRSVSWYQQTPGQGLQFLFEYFSETQRNKGNFPGRFSGRQFSNSRSEMNVSTLELGDSALYLCASSLVGDRATEAFFGQGTRLTVV.

This clone was found a few times. The gene calls are TRBV4-1 and TRBJ1-1; maybe TRBD1 (5 bases). V was clipped by 1 base and J by 1 base, with 13 bases between them. Germline V gene data show CDR1 as MGHRA and CDR2 as YSYEKL. This CDR3 is built from 16 residues. The DNA for the CDR3 is TGCGCCAGCAGCCAAGGTGAAAGGGGATGGAACACTGAAGCTTTCTTT. Translating gives CASSQGERGWNTEAFF.

This clone was seen a single time. This sequence joins TRBV19 and TRBJ1-2, with TRBD1 matching over 9 bases. Trimming removed 5 bases from V and 2 bases from J; junction bases left unmatched: 6. The CDR3 spans 15 residues. From germline, CDR1 is LNHDA and CDR2 SQIVND (reference sequence). CDR3 residues: CASSFRTGVNYGYTF. CDR3 nucleotide sequence: TGTGCCAGTAGTTTCCGGACAGGGGTAAACTATGGCTACACCTTC.

The chain links TRBV20-1 to TRBJ1-2; D gene uncertain. The ends were cut back, 2 bases at V and 8 bases at J, with 9 bases in the middle. The CDR3 is 11 residues long. Germline CDR1 reads DFQATT; CDR2 reads SNEGSKA (reference sequence). CDR3 DNA sequence: TGCAGTGCTAGAAAAGTGGGCGGCTACACCTTC. Amino acid sequence: CSARKVGGYTF.

The J gene is TRBJ2-2, the V gene TRBV6-6, with 8 bases that match TRBD1. J was trimmed by 4 bases and V by 7 bases; bases with no gene match: 8. Germline CDR1 reads MNHNY; CDR2 reads SVGAGI (reference sequence). The length of the CDR3 is 15 residues. CDR3 coding DNA: TGTGCCAGCAAAGGACAGGGAGATGGCACCGGGGAGCTGTTTTTT. Translation gives CASKGQGDGTGELFF.

The J gene is TRBJ1-5, the V gene TRBV25-1; the D is unclear. This CDR3 has 12 residues. The germline CDR1 and CDR2 sequences are MGHDK and SYGVNS. V was clipped by 3 bases and J by 7 bases, with 7 bases between them. As DNA, the CDR3 is TGTGCCAGCAGTGAGGGAGAGCAGCCCCAGCATTTT. It yields the protein CASSEGEQPQHF.

This clone was seen a few times. The junction does not match germline at one end; this may be a read error. This chain connects TRBV7-7 to TRBJ2-3; 14 bases are a match to TRBD2. Germline assignment: CDR1 SSHAT and CDR2 FNYEAQ (reference sequence). This CDR3 has 16 amino acids. The CDR3 region is CASSSTSGGARDTQYF. CDR3 coding DNA: TGTGCTAGCAGCTCGACTAGCGGGGGGGCTCGGGATACGCAGTATTTT.

The chain joins TRBV7-3 to TRBJ2-1; maybe TRBD2 (5 bases). This CDR3 has 16 amino acids. Trimming left V 5 bases short and J 0 bases short, with 14 bases between. Per the germline V gene, CDR1 is SGHTA and CDR2 is FQGTGA. CDR3 protein: CASSILPGSSYNEQFF. The DNA of the CDR3 is TGTGCCAGCAGCATACTTCCGGGGTCCTCCTACAATGAGCAGTTCTTC.

J is TRBJ2-5 and V is TRBV10-3; D gene ambiguous. The CDR3 is made up of 15 amino acids. Germline V gives CDR1 ENHRY, CDR2 SYGVKD. The V end was cut by 0 bases, the J end by 4 bases, with 12 bases between. This chain's CDR3 is CAISESLRSGETQYF. The CDR3 DNA reads as TGTGCCATCAGTGAGTCCCTGCGGTCTGGAGAGACCCAGTACTTC.

This clone was seen only once. The chain joins TRBV25-1 to TRBJ2-2; D is ambiguous. V was trimmed by 4 bases and J by 7 bases, leaving 4 bases between them. CDR1 and CDR2 from the germline V gene are MGHDK and SYGVNS. This CDR3 comprises 11 residues. For the CDR3, the DNA is TGTGCCAGCAGTGGACACGGGGAGCTGTTTTTT. This encodes CASSGHGELFF.

The DNA of the CDR3 is TGTGCCAGCATCCCGGGGTCGGGGAATGAGCAGTTCTTC. This translates into CASIPGSGNEQFF. V gene TRBV27 combines with J gene TRBJ2-1; the D gene is possibly TRBD2 (5 bases). Trimming removed 7 bases at V and 7 bases at J, with 14 bases between. The CDR3 is 13 amino acids. Per germline, CDR1 MNHEY and CDR2 SMNVEV (reference sequence).

V is TRBV30 and J is TRBJ1-2; D is perhaps TRBD1 (5 bases). There are 13 residues in the CDR3. The V end lost 4 bases, the J end lost 4 bases, and 13 bases lay between the germline ends. Germline CDR1 GTSNPN, CDR2 SVGIG (reference sequence). The CDR3 sequence: CAWNSREGYGYTF. The CDR3 bases are TGTGCCTGGAATTCCAGGGAAGGCTATGGCTACACCTTC.

CDR3 nucleotide sequence: TGTGCCAGCAGCTCCGTCGGAGGCTTTACAGATACGCAGTATTTT. Translated, it gives CASSSVGGFTDTQYF. The V gene is TRBV7-2, the J gene TRBJ2-3; possible D gene TRBD2, 5 bases. There are 15 residues in the CDR3. V was clipped by 4 bases and J by 3 bases, with 14 bases between them. Germline V gives CDR1 SGHTA, CDR2 FQGNSA.